Described below is a single TCR beta chain sequence and its context. The data were taken from a study of blood T cell repertoires in COVID-19. Study background: T cells, B-cell-depleted T cells, or PBMCs provided the cDNA or gDNA that served as material.

Assay used: immunoSEQ multiplex PCR; TCRdb lists only in-frame clones, some missing. The sample records 250,000 to 350,000 clones, around 89% being singletons. Germline CDR1 is MNHNS and CDR2 is SASEGT. The CDR3 has 15 amino acids. V shed 2 bases and J 6 bases; nucleotides not matched to a gene: 4. Allocation to cohorts depended on clinical history reported by the participants. The sequence came from a young woman with acute COVID-19. Material: PBMCs or T cells enriched from blood (not recorded which). The chain uses TRBV6-1 and TRBJ2-2; TRBD2 matches 9 bases. CDR3 sequence (DNA): TGTGCCAGCAGTGAACCAGCGGGAGGAGCCGGGGAGCTGTTTTTT. It yields the protein CASSEPAGGAGELFF.